This TCR beta chain originates from a study of tumor-infiltrating lymphocytes in localized non-small cell lung cancer. General study findings and limits: TCRbeta sequencing showed higher T cell infiltration in tumors than uninvolved lung. Not all patients were TCR sequenced, owing to tissue quantity.

TCRdb's copy holds only in-frame clones and misses some; the assay was immunoSEQ multiplex PCR. The data show about 12,000 clones, 85% to 90% seen once. The CDR3 is 13 amino acids. V gave up 6 bases and J gave up 1 base, with 10 bases separating them. CDR1 and CDR2 (germline): MNHEY, SVGAGI. This clone was observed a single time. Its antigen is unidentified. The gene calls are TRBV6-5 and TRBJ2-7; unclear D gene. Source material: lung tumor tissue. The TCR comes from a human donor with non-small cell lung cancer. This CDR3 is CASREFESYEQYF. CDR3 sequence (DNA): TGTGCCAGCAGAGAATTCGAATCCTACGAGCAGTACTTC.